This is a list of T cell receptor beta chains from one sample in a study of cytomegalovirus exposure and HLA in healthy donors. Clones were sequenced by immunoSEQ multiplex PCR, and TCRdb holds only the in-frame ones, with some missing. The sample includes around 100,000 clones, about four fifths of them seen just once. The sample was PBMCs. The receptors here all came from a man aged 30-40 years in good health and CMV-seropositive. CDR3s include the opening cysteine and the closing phenylalanine or tryptophan. Each record gives: D gene, clone size, V gene, J gene, CDR3 DNA, CDR3 protein. The D gene is left open where the match is weak. Size tells how often a clone was seen (once, few, many) or the class of an expanded clone, and some rows leave it out.

d_call: TRBD1
clone_size: once
v_call: TRBV9
j_call: TRBJ2-5
cdr3_nt: TGTGCCAGCAGTAGGGGGACAGGGGGTGAGACCCAGTACTTC
cdr3_aa: CASSRGTGGETQYF

d_call: TRBD1
clone_size: -
v_call: TRBV25-1
j_call: TRBJ1-5
cdr3_nt: TGTGCCAGGCGAATTTGTAGGACAGGGAATCAGCCCCAGCATTTT
cdr3_aa: CARRICRTGNQPQHF

d_call: TRBD2
clone_size: -
v_call: TRBV27
j_call: TRBJ2-7
cdr3_nt: TGTGCCAGCAGTTTAAAGACTAGCGGGGCCATTTCCTACGAGCAGTACTTC
cdr3_aa: CASSLKTSGAISYEQYF

d_call: -
clone_size: few
v_call: TRBV6-6
j_call: TRBJ1-4
cdr3_nt: TGTGCCAGCACGGGAGGGACCGGTGAAAAACTGTTTTTT
cdr3_aa: CASTGGTGEKLFF

d_call: -
clone_size: -
v_call: TRBV7-2
j_call: TRBJ2-5
cdr3_nt: TGTGCCAGCAGCTTAGCGAAGGGGGAGACCCAGTACTTC
cdr3_aa: CASSLAKGETQYF

d_call: TRBD1
clone_size: -
v_call: TRBV4-1
j_call: TRBJ2-7
cdr3_nt: TGCGCCAGCAGCCGAGAGACAGGGTACGAGCAGTACTTC
cdr3_aa: CASSRETGYEQYF

d_call: TRBD2
clone_size: -
v_call: TRBV7-9
j_call: TRBJ2-1
cdr3_nt: TGTGCCAGCAGCCAACTAGCGGGAGTATCTACCAATGAGCAGTTCTTC
cdr3_aa: CASSQLAGVSTNEQFF

d_call: -
clone_size: -
v_call: TRBV6-5
j_call: TRBJ2-7
cdr3_nt: TGTGCCAGCAGTGCTACAGGCTCCACCTACGAGCAGTACTTC
cdr3_aa: CASSATGSTYEQYF

d_call: -
clone_size: few
v_call: TRBV18
j_call: TRBJ2-1
cdr3_nt: TGTGCCAGCTCACCCGGAAGCGATAGCTCCTACAATGAGCAGTTCTTC
cdr3_aa: CASSPGSDSSYNEQFF

d_call: -
clone_size: -
v_call: TRBV4-1
j_call: TRBJ2-7
cdr3_nt: TGCGCCAGCAGCCAAGTAATAAATACCTACGAGCAGTACTTC
cdr3_aa: CASSQVINTYEQYF

d_call: -
clone_size: -
v_call: TRBV5-1
j_call: TRBJ1-1
cdr3_nt: TGCGCCAGCGCTTCTCCCGGAACGGGGGTGAACACTGAAGCTTTCTTT
cdr3_aa: CASASPGTGVNTEAFF

d_call: TRBD1
clone_size: few
v_call: TRBV7-9
j_call: TRBJ2-1
cdr3_nt: TGTGCCAGCAGCACCCCTCTTGACAGGGTGCAGTTCTTC
cdr3_aa: CASSTPLDRVQFF

d_call: TRBD2
clone_size: few
v_call: TRBV15
j_call: TRBJ2-3
cdr3_nt: TGTGCCACCAGCAGATCCCTTGTATGGCTAGCGGACACAGATACGCAGTATTTT
cdr3_aa: CATSRSLVWLADTDTQYF

d_call: TRBD1
clone_size: -
v_call: TRBV5-1
j_call: TRBJ2-3
cdr3_nt: TGCGCCAGCAGCTTGGGGACAGGGGGCACAGATACGCAGTATTTT
cdr3_aa: CASSLGTGGTDTQYF

d_call: -
clone_size: once
v_call: TRBV2
j_call: TRBJ1-5
cdr3_nt: TGTGCCAGCAGTGAAGCGCTTCTGGCAGGCAATCAGCCCCAGCATTTT
cdr3_aa: CASSEALLAGNQPQHF

d_call: -
clone_size: few
v_call: TRBV2
j_call: TRBJ1-2
cdr3_nt: TGTGCCAGCAGTGAGGGGGGATTAAACTATGGCTACACCTTC
cdr3_aa: CASSEGGLNYGYTF

d_call: TRBD1
clone_size: -
v_call: TRBV10-1
j_call: TRBJ2-1
cdr3_nt: TGCGCCAGCAGTGAGAGTTTAGGGACAGGCTACAATGAGCAGTTCTTC
cdr3_aa: CASSESLGTGYNEQFF

d_call: -
clone_size: -
v_call: TRBV25-1
j_call: TRBJ2-1
cdr3_nt: TGTGCCAGCAGTGGGGGGGGCCTCGATGAGCAGTTCTTC
cdr3_aa: CASSGGGLDEQFF

d_call: -
clone_size: -
v_call: TRBV5-4
j_call: TRBJ2-5
cdr3_nt: TGTGCCAGCAGCTTGCTTGGGGGCGGAGAGACCCAGTACTTC
cdr3_aa: CASSLLGGGETQYF

d_call: -
clone_size: -
v_call: TRBV18
j_call: TRBJ2-5
cdr3_nt: TGTGCCAGCTCACCAGAGAGGTGGCACGAGACCCAGTACTTC
cdr3_aa: CASSPERWHETQYF

d_call: -
clone_size: -
v_call: TRBV5-8
j_call: TRBJ1-2
cdr3_nt: TGTGCCAGCAGGCGCCAAGATAACTATGGCTACACCTTC
cdr3_aa: CASRRQDNYGYTF

d_call: -
clone_size: -
v_call: TRBV5-1
j_call: TRBJ2-5
cdr3_nt: TGCGCCAGCAGCGATCAGGGTTACCAAGAGACCCAGTACTTC
cdr3_aa: CASSDQGYQETQYF

d_call: -
clone_size: -
v_call: TRBV7-9
j_call: TRBJ1-2
cdr3_nt: TGTGCCAGCAGCTTAGAATCTGGGGCGTACTACACCTTC
cdr3_aa: CASSLESGAYYTF

d_call: TRBD1
clone_size: few
v_call: TRBV30
j_call: TRBJ1-5
cdr3_nt: TGTGCCTGGAGTGAGGGACAGGGGGCTCGAACCGATCAGCCCCAGCATTTT
cdr3_aa: CAWSEGQGARTDQPQHF

d_call: TRBD2
clone_size: -
v_call: TRBV10-3
j_call: TRBJ2-1
cdr3_nt: TGTGCCATCAGTGATCGGGTAGCGGGACCCCACAATGAGCAGTTCTTC
cdr3_aa: CAISDRVAGPHNEQFF

d_call: -
clone_size: -
v_call: TRBV15
j_call: TRBJ2-2
cdr3_nt: TGTGCCACCAGCAGAGACTGGGACACTAACACCGGGGAGCTGTTTTTT
cdr3_aa: CATSRDWDTNTGELFF

d_call: TRBD2
clone_size: -
v_call: TRBV7-9
j_call: TRBJ2-1
cdr3_nt: TGTGCCAGCAGCTCCCCGCGAACTAGCGGAATTAATGAGCAGTTCTTC
cdr3_aa: CASSSPRTSGINEQFF

d_call: TRBD2
clone_size: -
v_call: TRBV5-1
j_call: TRBJ2-2
cdr3_nt: TGCGCCAGCAGCTTGCGGACTAGCGGGGGGACCGGGGAGCTGTTTTTT
cdr3_aa: CASSLRTSGGTGELFF

d_call: TRBD2
clone_size: -
v_call: TRBV30
j_call: TRBJ2-7
cdr3_nt: TGTGCCTGGAGTGATGGGGACTATTTCTCCTACGAGCAGTACTTC
cdr3_aa: CAWSDGDYFSYEQYF

d_call: -
clone_size: few
v_call: TRBV28
j_call: TRBJ2-1
cdr3_nt: TGTGCCAGCAGTTTGGACAGTTACAATGAGCAGTTCTTC
cdr3_aa: CASSLDSYNEQFF

d_call: -
clone_size: -
v_call: TRBV10-3
j_call: TRBJ2-2
cdr3_nt: TGTGCCATCAGTGAGGAGTCAGGGGTTGGGACCGGGGAGCTGGTTTTT
cdr3_aa: CAISEESGVGTGELVF

d_call: -
clone_size: -
v_call: TRBV27
j_call: TRBJ1-6
cdr3_nt: TGTGCCAGCAGTTTTGGGGCCTTAAATTCACCCCTCCACTTT
cdr3_aa: CASSFGALNSPLHF

d_call: -
clone_size: -
v_call: TRBV10-3
j_call: TRBJ1-5
cdr3_nt: TGTGCCATCAGTAACAGGGGCAATCAGCCCCAGCATTTT
cdr3_aa: CAISNRGNQPQHF

d_call: TRBD1
clone_size: -
v_call: TRBV27
j_call: TRBJ1-2
cdr3_nt: TGTGCCAGCAGTTTCAGGGGGCTGGAAGGCTACACCTTC
cdr3_aa: CASSFRGLEGYTF

d_call: -
clone_size: -
v_call: TRBV6-5
j_call: TRBJ1-6
cdr3_nt: TGTGCCAGCAGTACCTCGGGACACGGGAATTCACCCCTCCACTTT
cdr3_aa: CASSTSGHGNSPLHF

d_call: TRBD1
clone_size: -
v_call: TRBV7-8
j_call: TRBJ1-2
cdr3_nt: TGTGCCAGCAGCTTAGTGTCAGGGGGCTATGGCTACACCTTC
cdr3_aa: CASSLVSGGYGYTF

d_call: TRBD2
clone_size: -
v_call: TRBV29-1
j_call: TRBJ2-5
cdr3_nt: TGCAGCGTTGGAATAGCGGGGGGTAAAGAGACCCAGTACTTC
cdr3_aa: CSVGIAGGKETQYF

d_call: -
clone_size: -
v_call: TRBV10-2
j_call: TRBJ1-2
cdr3_nt: TGCGCCAGCACTTTCGGCCAGGGTTATGGCTACACCTTC
cdr3_aa: CASTFGQGYGYTF

d_call: TRBD2
clone_size: -
v_call: TRBV28
j_call: TRBJ2-7
cdr3_nt: TGTGCCAGCCGCGGGTGGGGGGGCTCCTACGAGCAGTACTTC
cdr3_aa: CASRGWGGSYEQYF

d_call: -
clone_size: -
v_call: TRBV2
j_call: TRBJ2-7
cdr3_nt: TGTGCCAGCAGTGAAATTTCGGCCTACGAGCAGTACTTC
cdr3_aa: CASSEISAYEQYF